One sample yielded the 23 T cell receptor beta chains listed below, sequenced in a study of blood T cells in healthy people across ages (dated by TCRdb to the mid-2010s). The library came from 5' RACE. Sequencing was performed on an Illumina HiSeq 2500. A second about 6 to 11 cycle PCR used a sample-barcoded 5' primer and a J-beta primer mix. The public reads were reprocessed in TCRdb via fastp at Q25 and MiXCR, keeping in-frame beta chains. Duplicate CDR3 protein sequences are folded into a single record with the most common DNA and genes. Across this sample there are 650,000 to 1,000,000 distinct CDR3 sequences, with around 36% seen only once. Roughly 13% of the sample is held by the ten biggest clonotypes. Specimen: blood. Source of these receptors: a young man in good health.

The chain is built from TRBV27 and TRBJ2-3, with 11 bases matching TRBD2. Germline CDR1 is MNHEY and CDR2 is SMNVEV (reference sequence). Trimming removed 3 bases from V and 6 bases from J; junction bases left unmatched: 11. This CDR3 is built from 17 residues. The CDR3 DNA is TGTGCCAGCAGTTTGGGTTTAGCGGGGGGGCCTTTGGATACGCAGTATTTT. Protein product: CASSLGLAGGPLDTQYF.

This chain joins TRBV4-1 and TRBJ2-1, with no clear D. The V gene's germline CDR1 is MGHRA and CDR2 YSYEKL. Between the trimmed V and J ends, which lost 4 bases and 7 bases, there was a span of 20 bases. This CDR3 is 16 amino acids long. Here the CDR3 reads CASSLRPDAGENEQFF. DNA for the CDR3: TGCGCCAGCAGCCTTAGGCCGGACGCTGGTGAAAATGAGCAGTTCTTC.

The V call is TRBV20-1, the J call TRBJ2-5; 8 nucleotides agree with TRBD2. The CDR3 is 14 amino acids. CDR1 DFQATT and CDR2 SNEGSKA come from the germline V gene (reference sequence). V lost 6 bases and J lost 1; bases outside the gene matches: 7. The chain's CDR3 is CSARNSGVQETQYF. The CDR3 DNA is TGCAGTGCCAGAAATAGCGGGGTCCAAGAGACCCAGTACTTC.

This clonotype was picked up one time. The rearrangement links TRBV20-1 to TRBJ2-1; 10 bases are a match to TRBD2. Germline lookup yields CDR1 DFQATT and CDR2 SNEGSKA (reference sequence). With V trimmed by 1 base and J by 3 bases, 21 bases remained unmatched. The CDR3 consists of 21 residues. CDR3 sequence: CSARGPSERGGRLGIYNEQFF. In DNA form, the CDR3 reads TGCAGTGCTAGAGGACCCTCCGAGCGGGGGGGAAGACTAGGTATCTACAATGAGCAGTTCTTC.

The chain is built from TRBV7-2 and TRBJ2-5, with 9 bases matching TRBD2. V was clipped by 1 base and J by 11 bases; unmatched bases: 14. The CDR3 has 16 amino acids. Germline-derived CDR1 and CDR2 are SGHTA and FQGNSA. The CDR3 spells CASSLGGGVTYNEQYF. In nucleotides, the CDR3 is TGTGCCAGCAGCTTAGGCGGGGGGGTAACCTACAATGAGCAGTACTTC.

The chain is built from TRBV6-2 or TRBV6-3 and TRBJ2-1; D might be TRBD1 (5 bases). The V end lost 8 bases, the J end lost 5 bases, and 19 bases lay between the germline ends. Germline V gene data show CDR1 as MNHEY and CDR2 as SVGEGT. The length of the CDR3 is 15 residues. The CDR3 region has the DNA TGTGCCAGCCGTGCAGGGATCATTGTGGACAATGAGCAGTTCTTC. Protein: CASRAGIIVDNEQFF.

This clonotype has a handful of counts. J is TRBJ2-5 and V is TRBV11-2; the match to TRBD2 covers 10 bases. Germline V CDR1 and CDR2: SGHAT, FQNNGV. The trim removed 5 bases at V and 5 bases at J, leaving 11 bases unmatched. The CDR3 has 16 residues. CDR3 amino acids: CASSSGTSAFWETQYF. The CDR3 DNA reads TGTGCCAGCAGCAGTGGGACTAGCGCTTTTTGGGAGACCCAGTACTTC.

The V gene is TRBV2, the J gene TRBJ1-1; TRBD1 might be the D (6 bases). The CDR3 loop spans 16 amino acids. Looked up from germline, CDR1 is SNHLY and CDR2 is FYNNEI. The V end was cut by 6 bases, the J end by 0 bases, with 17 bases between. The CDR3 reads CASRPGTRGLNTEAFF. CDR3 bases: TGTGCCAGCAGACCCGGGACAAGAGGGCTGAACACTGAAGCTTTCTTT.

To note about this clonotype: Germline and junction disagree at one end, which may indicate a read error. V is TRBV5-1 and J is TRBJ2-1; D is possibly TRBD2 (6 bases). The germline gives CDR1 SGHRS, CDR2 YFSETQ. This CDR3 spans 16 amino acids. The CDR3 DNA reads TGCGCCAACAGCCCAACTGCTAGCGTTTCCTACAATGAGCAGTTCTTC. Protein: CANSPTASVSYNEQFF.

The rearrangement uses TRBV9 and TRBJ1-4; 11 positions agree with TRBD1. Per germline, CDR1 SGDLS and CDR2 YYNGEE. The CDR3 length is 14 residues. V gave up 3 bases and J gave up 8 bases; unmatched junction bases: 3. In nucleotides, the CDR3 is TGTGCCAGCAGCGGGACAGGGGGCAGCGAAAAACTGTTTTTT. Translation: CASSGTGGSEKLFF.

In this sample, this clonotype turned up many times. The chain has TRBV4-3 and TRBJ2-1, with D perhaps matching TRBD1 or TRBD2 (6 bases each). V was trimmed by 0 bases and J by 13 bases, leaving 13 bases between them. This CDR3 is 13 amino acids long. Germline V gene data show CDR1 as LGHNA and CDR2 as YSLEER. The CDR3: CASSQESGGSQFF. The DNA of the CDR3 is TGCGCCAGCAGCCAAGAATCCGGGGGCTCACAGTTCTTC.

This clonotype was observed a single time. The chain is built from TRBV7-2 and TRBJ2-1, with 7 bases that match TRBD2. The V gene end was trimmed by 4 bases and the J gene end by 3 bases; junction bases not matched to a gene: 6. Germline values: CDR1 SGHTA, CDR2 FQGNSA. The CDR3 extends over 15 amino acids. This CDR3 is CASSSASGYYNEQFF. In DNA, the CDR3 is TGTGCCAGCAGCTCAGCTAGCGGATACTACAATGAGCAGTTCTTC.

This clonotype was seen a single time. One base away lies a much larger clone, so this may be a sequencing read error. The gene calls are TRBV7-6 and TRBJ2-5, with TRBD2 matching 10 bases. With V trimmed by 1 base and J by 11 bases, 10 bases remained unmatched. Germline loops: CDR1 SGHVS, CDR2 FNYEAQ. The length of the CDR3 is 15 residues. CDR3 DNA: TGTGCCAGCAGCTTAGAGGCTAGCGGGGGAAATGAGCAGTACTTC. Translating gives CASSLEASGGNEQYF.

CDR3: CASSKAGGNQPQHF. As DNA, the CDR3 is TGTGCCAGCAGTAAGGCGGGGGGAAATCAGCCCCAGCATTTT. The chain has TRBV6-1 and TRBJ1-5, with a possible D match to TRBD1 (5 bases). CDR3 size: 14 residues. The germline V gene has CDR1 MNHNS and CDR2 SASEGT. V was pared by 5 bases and J by 4 bases, with 12 bases between.

The rearrangement joins TRBV5-1 to TRBJ1-2; D unclear. Germline CDR1 and CDR2: SGHRS and YFSETQ. The CDR3 has 15 amino acids. Trimming removed 0 bases from V and 3 bases from J, with 12 bases in between. CDR3 sequence reads: CASSLGVPRDYGYTF. The CDR3 DNA reads TGCGCCAGCAGCTTGGGGGTCCCGCGGGACTATGGCTACACCTTC.

The rearrangement links TRBV15 to TRBJ1-4, with D perhaps matching TRBD1 (5 bases). The germline V gene has CDR1 LNHNV and CDR2 YYDKDF (reference sequence). The CDR3 is 15 amino acids. Trimming pared 5 bases from V and 7 bases from J, leaving 17 bases between. The CDR3 is CATSFGGTPSEKLFF. The CDR3 DNA reads as TGTGCCACCAGCTTTGGCGGGACCCCTAGTGAAAAACTGTTTTTT.

The rearrangement links TRBV30 to TRBJ2-1; tentatively, D is TRBD1 or TRBD2 (5 bases each). Trimming removed 0 bases from V and 10 bases from J, with 13 bases in between. In germline, CDR1 is GTSNPN, CDR2 SVGIG (reference sequence). The CDR3 is 13 residues long. The CDR3, as DNA: TGTGCCTGGAGTGTAAGGGACGACAGAGAGCAGTTCTTC. This gives the protein CAWSVRDDREQFF.

This chain joins TRBV20-1 and TRBJ2-2, with D possibly being TRBD1 (5 bases). This CDR3 has 15 residues. V lost 1 base, J lost 0 bases, and 9 bases lay in between. CDR1 is DFQATT, CDR2 SNEGSKA, per germline (reference sequence). This CDR3 reads CSARVAGTNTGELFF. The CDR3 bases are TGCAGTGCTAGAGTGGCAGGGACGAACACCGGGGAGCTGTTTTTT.

This clonotype came up many times. The chain joins TRBV12-3 or TRBV12-4 to TRBJ2-1; D remains ambiguous. The CDR3 covers 17 residues. V was pared by 5 bases and J by 1 base, with 18 bases between. The CDR3 is CASSHVGPRSSYNEQFF. CDR3 nucleotide sequence: TGTGCCAGCAGTCACGTCGGTCCCAGGAGTTCCTACAATGAGCAGTTCTTC.

As regards this clonotype: This may be a read error, as it is one base from a much larger clone. The chain employs TRBV9 and TRBJ2-5; 7 nucleotides match TRBD2. With V trimmed by 0 bases and J by 11 bases, 7 bases remained unmatched. CDR3 size: 13 residues. Germline V lookup: CDR1 SGDLS, CDR2 YYNGEE. The CDR3 DNA follows: TGTGCCAGCAGCGTAGGTAGCGCGGGAGAGCAGTACTTC. Translated: CASSVGSAGEQYF.

This clonotype appeared a few times. The chain couples TRBV6-2 or TRBV6-3 to TRBJ1-1; D is ambiguous. V lost 3 bases to trimming and J lost 5 bases, with 10 bases between them. Germline lookup yields CDR1 MNHEY and CDR2 SVGEGT. This CDR3 is built from 13 residues. In DNA form, the CDR3 reads TGTGCCAGCAGTTATTCCGGGTGGACTGAAGCTTTCTTT. Its protein product is CASSYSGWTEAFF.

This clonotype came up many times. The chain uses TRBV12-3 or TRBV12-4 and TRBJ2-3; D may correspond to TRBD1 or TRBD2 (5 bases each). This CDR3 region has 15 residues. Deletions cut 7 bases from V and 2 bases from J, with 16 bases between. CDR3 nucleotides: TGTGCCAGCACCTTTCGGGGACGGAACACAGATACGCAGTATTTT. It codes for CASTFRGRNTDTQYF.

Only a few counts were recorded for this clonotype. This rearrangement joins TRBV9 to TRBJ1-4; perhaps TRBD1 as D (6 bases). The CDR3 extends over 15 amino acids. V gave up 3 bases and J gave up 8 bases, with 17 bases separating them. Germline-derived CDR1 and CDR2 are SGDLS and YYNGEE. The CDR3 coding sequence is TGTGCCAGCAGCGCACGACAGGACCTGTCCGAAAAACTGTTTTTT. Translation gives CASSARQDLSEKLFF.